The sample holds a few counts of the clone carrying this TCR beta chain. The antigen remains undetermined. The data derive from a study of T-cell reconstitution after alpha-beta-depleted transplantation in children. The TCRbeta library was prepared with unique molecular identifiers. TCRdb redid the calling of the PCR reads with MiXCR, one entry per CDR3 protein. This table holds fewer than 250,000 distinct CDR3 sequences, around a sixth found once. V was trimmed by 5 bases and J by 4 bases, leaving 16 bases between them. CDR1 is MDHEN, CDR2 SYDVKM, per germline. There are 15 residues in the CDR3. Notes on the study in general: T-cell counts and diversity at one year post-transplant came mainly from newly produced T cells. Reportedly, alpha-beta T cells present about two months post-transplant originated from several hundred expanded clones of graft origin. Certain patients had high TCRbeta diversity at day 60, and it came from recipient T cells and thymic progenitors that survived.

The V gene is TRBV28, the J gene TRBJ2-3; D unclear. The sample was PBMCs, mostly from graft donor cells, taken 360 days after TCRalphabeta/CD19-depleted stem cell transplant. This TCR came from a male patient between 2 and 9 years old who had a stem cell transplant for acute lymphoblastic leukemia, so the T cells may come from the graft donor. The CDR3, as DNA: TGTGCCAGCAGTCCCTCCCGCGGCAGACCAGATACGCAGTATTTT. It yields the protein CASSPSRGRPDTQYF.